This TCR beta chain comes out of a study of blood T cell repertoires in COVID-19 (TCRdb year 2020). Some background on the complete study: Collaborator samples came from the United States, Italy and Spain and covered acute and convalescent phases of COVID-19. Samples were obtained from the ongoing ImmuneRACE study (first 160 participants) and from 1,200 or so subjects provided by 6 global collaborators. The dataset comprised deeply sampled blood TCRbeta repertoires from subjects exposed to, actively infected with, or recovered from COVID-19. HLA class I and class II types, where available, came from metadata supplied by the sample provider rather than from assay-based typing. The material from the prospective study consisted of cDNA or gDNA derived from T cells, B-cell-depleted T cells, or PBMCs. The repertoires were released in a freely available public database intended as a resource for research on the immune response to SARS-CoV-2. A de-identified subject ID, COVID-19 status, age in years and sex were almost always included in the sample metadata. Paper-wide results and their limitations: The quantity of clinical and demographic metadata differed by source and by participant and was supplied without curation.

As concerns this clone: No cognate antigen has been identified for it. No much larger clone exists at a distance of one base, and base qualities are not known.

Reading from cysteine to phenylalanine, the CDR3 counts 13 amino acids. The sequence is cut down to CDR3 DNA, 39 bases in frame from base 1. The germline V gene (reference sequence) yields LNHDA for CDR1 and SQIVND for CDR2. Deletion took 4 bases off V and 1 base off J, with a span of 7 bases between the germline ends. The collaborating institutions used their own protocols to collect whole blood in K2EDTA tubes. For TCRbeta analysis, collaborators shipped samples in one of three forms: frozen whole blood, isolated PBMCs, or DNA extracted from either of those sample types. TCRbeta CDR3 regions were amplified from genomic DNA using the immunoSEQ Assay, a bias-controlled multiplex PCR. The source study handled its data this way. Within the assay, amplification of reference gene primers was used to estimate how many nucleated cells each sample contained. To quantify the absolute abundance of each unique TCRbeta CDR3 rearrangement, sequence reads were collapsed and filtered. For each sample, productive Simpson clonality was calculated by taking the square root of Simpson's diversity index across productive rearrangements. Not all clones reach the TCRdb copy of this immuneACCESS table, which keeps in-frame sequences only. Checked studies attribute under half of the gap to unresolved V genes and leave the rest unexplained. The V and J calls and clone size come from that table; D and trimming were worked out from the DNA. For this sample there are 150,000 to 200,000 clones; approximately 82% appear just once. The ten largest clonotypes hold around a fifth of the sample.

Here the chain combines TRBV19 and TRBJ1-1; a tentative D call is TRBD1 (5 bases match). This clonotype was obtained from a woman aged 80 or over with acute or convalescent COVID-19. What was sequenced was peripheral blood. The CDR3 protein is CASSTGQNTEAFF. The sequence in DNA is TGTGCCAGTAGTACAGGGCAGAACACTGAAGCTTTCTTT.